The entry below describes one TCR beta chain. Its target antigen remains unknown. It has no much larger one-base neighbor in the sample; base qualities were not kept. V and J lose 3 bases and 4 bases, and a span of 0 bases separates them. The germline V gene encodes CDR1 MDHEN and CDR2 SYDVKM. The CDR3 has 11 amino acids, counting the end cysteine and phenylalanine. The retained sequence is limited to the CDR3, 33 bases, with the frame set at the first base. This sample was included in a study of T cell responses to AZD1222 COVID-19 vaccine listed by TCRdb under 2021. Study-level background: A total of approximately 250 trial participants underwent TCR sequencing, of whom 200 to 220 had received two doses of AZD1222 and some 25 had received two doses of the MenACWY control vaccine. Enrollment into the trials was organized by age into subgroups of 18-55, 56-69 and 70-plus years, and those subgroups contained roughly 150, 30 and 60 TCR-sequenced participants, respectively. Points the paper makes about the study in general: Conclusions about previously exposed vaccinees were limited because only six AZD1222 recipients were SARS-CoV-2 seropositive at baseline. The vaccine-associated CD4 TCRs covered the entire spike protein, and the dominant responses fell in regions 160-218 and 743-854. Most participants were white British and females outnumbered males, and the authors suggested that clonal diversity may have been underestimated. No day 14 peak-response samples were available, so repertoires were characterized only after the peak T cell response. After two AZD1222 doses, both the breadth and the depth of spike-specific TCRs were significantly higher than at day 0 and than in MenACWY recipients. Nearly half of unique spike-specific TCRs reportedly recognized epitopes outside regions mutated in the B.1.351 and B.1.1.7 variants. In the small 56-69-year group, the increase in depth fell short of significance, most likely because of low power.

In the paper's terms, the time point label means: baseline before first vaccination. The treatment or condition label corresponds to: meningococcal conjugate vaccine given as trial control. Vaccinee samples were obtained from the UK trials COV001 and COV002, which included a single-blind randomized controlled phase 2/3 trial of AZD1222 (ChAdOx1 nCoV-19) in healthy adults. Trial participant PBMC samples were collected at day 0 and day 28 after the second dose for TCRbeta chain sequencing. The CDR3 regions of human TCRbeta chains were analyzed by immunosequencing. In the paper's pipeline: TCRs in the repertoires were matched against a reference library of SARS-CoV-2-specific TCRs that had been generated with the MIRA antigen-specificity platform. Breadth was defined as the fraction of unique TCRs that were SARS-CoV-2-associated. Depth was defined as the fraction of total T cells that were SARS-CoV-2-associated. Using the MIRA data, each spike-specific TCR was assigned both to the spike region to which the TCR was reactive and to a CD4 or CD8 class. Log10-transformed breadth and depth values were compared by one-way ANOVA with Sidak's multiple comparisons tests. Entries here come from immuneACCESS through TCRdb and include only in-frame sequences with V and J called. Some clones fail to appear in such tables; in the studies checked, an unresolved V gene covers under half of the shortfall, and the cause of the remainder is unknown. That table gives V, J and clone size, and the DNA gave D and trimming. The sample table shows around 150,000 clones, and approximately 90% are seen once. The ten biggest clones cover about 3.4% of the sample.

Sequenced here: peripheral blood, sampled on day 0 of MenACWY control vaccination. The sequence is built from TRBV28 and TRBJ1-4; the D gene cannot be resolved reliably. The sequence was obtained from an adult in good health. The CDR3 amino acid sequence is: CASSFNEKLFF. The DNA is TGTGCCAGCAGTTTTAATGAAAAACTGTTTTTT.